The 11 T cell receptor beta chains below come from one sample, sequenced in a study of cytomegalovirus exposure and HLA in healthy donors. The study ran its PCR with 60 Vbeta and 13 Jbeta primers. Produced via immunoSEQ multiplex PCR; TCRdb's table is partial and in-frame only. The sample gives approximately 86,000 clones, 65% to 80% of which show up once; 3% is in the top ten. Sample: PBMCs. The origin of the receptors is a man in his forties in good health and CMV-seronegative.

V and J are TRBV12-2 and TRBJ1-2; the table's D call TRBD1 went unverified against the DNA. TRBV12-2 is classified as a pseudogene. There are 16 residues in the CDR3. The CDR3 nucleotides read TGTGCAAGTCGCTTATCACAGGGGGTATCCAACTATGGCTACACCTTC. As protein: CASRLSQGVSNYGYTF.

The rearrangement joins TRBV27 to TRBJ1-4, with D perhaps matching TRBD1 (6 bases). Germline-derived CDR1 and CDR2 are MNHEY and SMNVEV (reference sequence). Trimming took off 4 bases at V and 6 bases at J, with 15 bases between the two ends. This CDR3 contains 15 residues. In nucleotides, the CDR3 is TGTGCCAGCAGTTCCCTACAGGGAGGGGATGAAAAACTGTTTTTT. Translated: CASSSLQGGDEKLFF.

The chain recombines TRBV11-2 with TRBJ1-1; D uncertain. V was pared by 5 bases and J by 3 bases, with 16 bases between. This CDR3 contains 15 residues. Per the germline V gene, CDR1 is SGHAT and CDR2 is FQNNGV. CDR3 DNA sequence: TGTGCCAGCAGCCTTCTGAGGGTGTCTGACACTGAAGCTTTCTTT. Translating it yields CASSLLRVSDTEAFF.

The chain carries TRBV4-1 and TRBJ1-1; TRBD1 might be the D (5 bases). The V end lost 2 bases, the J end lost 0 bases, and 13 bases lay between the germline ends. Germline V gene lookup returns CDR1 MGHRA and CDR2 YSYEKL. The CDR3 loop spans 16 amino acids. The CDR3 loop is CASSQYVGVLNTEAFF. Here the CDR3 DNA reads TGCGCCAGCAGCCAATACGTAGGGGTTTTGAACACTGAAGCTTTCTTT.

The chain joins TRBV14 to TRBJ2-5; TRBD2 aligns across 7 bases. V was pared by 1 base and J by 3 bases, with 2 bases of the junction left unmatched. The CDR3 has 14 amino acids. CDR1 is SGHDN, CDR2 FVKESK, per germline. DNA for the CDR3: TGTGCCAGCAGCCAAGGTGGGACTAAAGAGACCCAGTACTTC. Translating it yields CASSQGGTKETQYF.

This clone was picked up one time. V is TRBV15 and J is TRBJ1-1; perhaps TRBD1 as D (5 bases). CDR1 and CDR2 (germline): LNHNV, YYDKDF (reference sequence). The CDR3 extends over 14 amino acids. V was cut by 4 bases and J by 4 bases, with 13 bases left in between. For the CDR3, the DNA is TGTGCCACCAGCATTAACCCGGGGGGCACTGAAGCTTTCTTT. The encoded protein is CATSINPGGTEAFF.

The chain has TRBV4-1 and TRBJ1-3, with D perhaps TRBD1 (5 bases). Trimming left V 2 bases short and J 3 bases short, with 11 bases between. The CDR3 has 15 residues. The germline gives CDR1 MGHRA, CDR2 YSYEKL. Here the CDR3 DNA reads TGCGCCAGCAGCCAAAATTCCAGGGTTGGAAACACCATATATTTT. It codes for CASSQNSRVGNTIYF.

The sample holds one count of this clone. V and J are TRBV10-3 and TRBJ1-2, with TRBD1 as a possible D gene (5 bases). The ends were cut back, 9 bases at V and 7 bases at J, with 15 bases in the middle. Germline loops: CDR1 ENHRY, CDR2 SYGVKD. The length of the CDR3 is 12 residues. The CDR3 DNA reads as TGTGCCATGGGACTGACCGACTGTGGCTACACCTTC. Translated, it gives CAMGLTDCGYTF.

The CDR3: CASRHSGTMNTEAFF. CDR3 DNA sequence: TGTGCCAGCAGGCACTCCGGGACAATGAACACTGAAGCTTTCTTT. The chain carries TRBV28 and TRBJ1-1, with a possible D match to TRBD1 (6 bases). In germline, CDR1 is MDHEN, CDR2 SYDVKM. V lost 6 bases, J lost 0 bases, and 14 bases lay in between. The CDR3 loop spans 15 amino acids.

The chain combines TRBV2 with TRBJ1-4; perhaps TRBD1 as D (6 bases). The V end was cut by 4 bases, the J end by 3 bases, with 9 bases between. The germline CDR1 and CDR2 sequences are SNHLY and FYNNEI. The CDR3 sequence is 14 residues long. This CDR3 is CASSVGQPNEKLFF. The CDR3 region has the DNA TGTGCCAGCAGTGTAGGACAGCCTAATGAAAAACTGTTTTTT.

The J gene is TRBJ2-1, the V gene TRBV29-1; 7 bases line up with TRBD1. Germline loops: CDR1 SQVTM, CDR2 ANQGSEA. V gave up 7 bases and J gave up 0 bases; unmatched junction bases: 9. The CDR3 loop spans 15 amino acids. The CDR3 region is CSAAAGTASYNEQFF. CDR3 nucleotide sequence: TGCAGCGCAGCAGCAGGGACAGCCTCCTACAATGAGCAGTTCTTC.